The sequence of this TCR beta chain was determined in a study of cytomegalovirus exposure and HLA in healthy donors. As to this clone: Its antigen is undetermined.

With 60 Vbeta and 13 Jbeta primers, the PCR was carried out. Sequencing was performed with immunoSEQ multiplex PCR; in TCRdb, only in-frame clones are kept and a portion is missing. The sample comprises 240,000 or so clones, 80% to 85% of which are singletons, and 7% to 9% rests with the top ten. Study observations and caveats: Most of the TCR beta V segments (in an earlier analysis) were productive either about 90% or about 30% of the time. A further, later analysis showed that HLA-associated TCR beta chains (compared with equally common others) were more clonally expanded. In most subjects, TCR beta sequences reportedly gave accurate predictions of HLA-A and HLA-B alleles.

The CDR3 spans 14 residues. Germline trimming cut 7 bases from V and 3 bases from J; bases unmatched to any gene: 1. CDR1 is SNHLY and CDR2 is FYNNEI in the germline V gene. Sequences were obtained from PBMCs. The V gene is TRBV2, the J gene TRBJ2-2, with TRBD1 matching over 11 bases. The origin of this receptor is a woman aged 55-69 years in good health and CMV-seropositive. Here the CDR3 DNA reads TGTGCCAGCAAGGGACAGGGGGACACCGGGGAGCTGTTTTTT. Its translation is CASKGQGDTGELFF.